A selection of T cell receptor beta chains follows, all from one sample in a study of blood T cell repertoires in COVID-19. Here immunoSEQ multiplex PCR was the method, and the copy in TCRdb shows in-frame clones only, minus some. The sample lists approximately 24,000 clones, approximately 89% occurring once. The sample was peripheral blood. The source of these receptors is a man aged 45-65 years with active COVID-19. Both conserved end residues are trimmed from each CDR3.

TRBV29-1	10	TRBJ2-3	SVDEGTDTQY
TRBV18	12	TRBJ1-1	ASSSTDSNTEAF
TRBV24-1	11	TRBJ1-2	ATSDLFGNGYT
TRBV24-1	14	TRBJ2-1	ATSDFRDRVSMKQF
TRBV11-3	13	TRBJ1-3	ASSEQGAAGNTIY
TRBV20-1	9	TRBJ1-1	SARDPLKAF
TRBV5-6	13	TRBJ1-5	ASSLASFSNQPQH
TRBV5-1	12	TRBJ1-2	ASSSGVVAGQLT
TRBV15	11	TRBJ2-7	ATSRSDRGEQY
TRBV2	14	TRBJ1-2	ASSASMTGGSYGYT
TRBV10-3	12	TRBJ1-6	AIRKDSYNSPLH
TRBV2	10	TRBJ1-6	ASKRNNSPLH
TRBV7-2	12	TRBJ2-7	ASTLGGGSYEQY
TRBV29-1	9	TRBJ2-1	SPRWSNEQF
TRBV5-1	14	TRBJ2-7	ASSLVGSSSTREQY
TRBV10-3	13	TRBJ1-3	AVGEGSFSGNTIY
TRBV24-1	13	TRBJ1-5	ATSEAGQGNQPQH
TRBV7-9	15	TRBJ1-6	ASSAPGQGGHNSPLH
TRBV28	13	TRBJ1-6	ASSKNRDRVSPLH
TRBV7-9	11	TRBJ1-5	ASSFPGDQPQH